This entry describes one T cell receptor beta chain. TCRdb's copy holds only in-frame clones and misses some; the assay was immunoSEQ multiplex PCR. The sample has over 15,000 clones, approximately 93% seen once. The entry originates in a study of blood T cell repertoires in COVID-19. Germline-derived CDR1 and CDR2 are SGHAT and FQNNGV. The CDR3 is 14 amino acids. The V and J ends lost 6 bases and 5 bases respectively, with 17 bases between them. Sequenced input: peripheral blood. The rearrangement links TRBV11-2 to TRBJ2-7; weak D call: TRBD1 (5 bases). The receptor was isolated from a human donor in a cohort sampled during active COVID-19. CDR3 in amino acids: CASSSIKGNDEQYF. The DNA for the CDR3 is TGTGCCAGCAGTTCCATAAAGGGGAACGACGAGCAGTACTTC.